These 2 T cell receptor beta chains share one sample of origin, sequenced in a study of T-cell reconstitution after alpha-beta-depleted transplantation in children. Molecular barcoding with unique molecular identifiers was used for the TCRbeta library. TCRdb ran MiXCR on the PCR reads and lists one entry per CDR3 protein. Of about 460,000 distinct CDR3 sequences detected, 9.5% to 12% appear once; the ten largest clones hold 12% to 15%. The sample was PBMCs, mostly from graft donor cells, taken 180 days after TCRalphabeta/CD19-depleted stem cell transplant. These receptors were collected from a female patient between 2 and 15 years old who had a stem cell transplant for aplastic anemia, so the T cells may come from the graft donor.

This clonotype was found many times. The V and J genes are TRBV12-3 or TRBV12-4 and TRBJ1-5; the D gene is possibly TRBD1 (6 bases). The CDR3 totals 14 residues. The V and J ends lost 9 bases and 3 bases respectively, with 15 bases between them. The chain's CDR3 is CASRGGGFNQPQHF. The CDR3 coding sequence is TGTGCCAGTAGGGGCGGGGGCTTCAATCAGCCCCAGCATTTT.

The gene calls are TRBV10-3 and TRBJ2-1; D call uncertain. Germline CDR1 is ENHRY and CDR2 is SYGVKD. V was shortened by 0 bases and J by 2 bases, with 11 bases between the two germline ends. The CDR3 has 16 amino acids. CDR3 DNA: TGTGCCATCAGTGAGTCCGGCTACTTGACCTACAATGAGCAGTTCTTC. It specifies CAISESGYLTYNEQFF.